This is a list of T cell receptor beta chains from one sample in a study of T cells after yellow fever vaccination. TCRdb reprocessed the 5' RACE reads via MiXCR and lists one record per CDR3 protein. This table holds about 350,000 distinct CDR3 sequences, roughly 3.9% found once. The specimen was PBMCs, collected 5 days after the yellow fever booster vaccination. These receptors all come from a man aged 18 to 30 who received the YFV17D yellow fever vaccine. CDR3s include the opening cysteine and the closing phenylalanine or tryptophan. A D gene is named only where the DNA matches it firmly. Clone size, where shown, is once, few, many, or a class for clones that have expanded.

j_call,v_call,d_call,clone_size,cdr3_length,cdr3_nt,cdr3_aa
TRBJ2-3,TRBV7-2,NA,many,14,TGTGCCAGCAGCTTTGATAGCGGTCTAGATACGCAGTATTTT,CASSFDSGLDTQYF
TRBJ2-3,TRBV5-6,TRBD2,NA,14,TGTGCCAGCAGCTTTTGGCGGGGGGCAGATACGCAGTATTTT,CASSFWRGADTQYF
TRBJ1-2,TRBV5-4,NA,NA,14,TGTGCCAGCAGCTTGCCAGGGCTGGGGTATGGCTACACCTTC,CASSLPGLGYGYTF
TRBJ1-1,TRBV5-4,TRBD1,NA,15,TGTGCCAGCAGCTTGGGGGGACAGGGTCTTACTGAAGCTTTCTTT,CASSLGGQGLTEAFF
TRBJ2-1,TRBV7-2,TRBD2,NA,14,TGTGCCAGCAGCTTAGTGTCTAGCGGGGGAGAGCAGTTCTTC,CASSLVSSGGEQFF
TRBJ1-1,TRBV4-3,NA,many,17,TGCGCCAGCAGCCAAGATTTGTGGAGAAACTTGAACACTGAAGCTTTCTTT,CASSQDLWRNLNTEAFF
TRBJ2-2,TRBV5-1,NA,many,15,TGCGCCAGCAGCTTGGATTCCCCCAACACCGGGGAGCTGTTTTTT,CASSLDSPNTGELFF
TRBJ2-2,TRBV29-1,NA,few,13,TGCAGCGCCAACATACAGGGTCCCGGGGAGCTGTTTTTT,CSANIQGPGELFF
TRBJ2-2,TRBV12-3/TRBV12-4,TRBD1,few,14,TGTGCCAGCAGCCGGGACAGAACGGCCGGGGAGCTGTTTTTT,CASSRDRTAGELFF
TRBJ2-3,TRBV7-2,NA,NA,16,TGTGCCAGCAGCTTAGCGCTGAGGGGGGCGACAGATACGCAGTATTTT,CASSLALRGATDTQYF
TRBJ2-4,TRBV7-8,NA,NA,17,TGTGCCAGCAGCCCCACGCCCCCGAACAGGGTGTTAAGAATTCAGTACTTC,CASSPTPPNRVLRIQYF
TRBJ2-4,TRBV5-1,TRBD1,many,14,TGCGCCAGCAGCCCCAACAGGGGGCAAAACATTCAGTACTTC,CASSPNRGQNIQYF
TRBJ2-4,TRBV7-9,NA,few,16,TGTGCCAGCAGCTTAACAGGGACCACAGCCAAAAACATTCAGTACTTC,CASSLTGTTAKNIQYF
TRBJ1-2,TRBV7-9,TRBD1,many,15,TGTGCCAGCAGCCGCCGGGACAGGGGATCCTATGGCTACACCTTC,CASSRRDRGSYGYTF
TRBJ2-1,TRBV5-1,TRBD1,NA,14,TGCGCCAGCGTTTCCCAGGGGGCGAACAATGAGCAGTTCTTC,CASVSQGANNEQFF
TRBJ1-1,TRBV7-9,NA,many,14,TGTGCCAGCAGCCTGACTCGGGTGAACACTGAAGCTTTCTTT,CASSLTRVNTEAFF
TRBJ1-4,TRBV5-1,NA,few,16,TGCGCCAGCAGCTTGTCAGGGTTTGGAGCTAATGAAAAACTGTTTTTT,CASSLSGFGANEKLFF
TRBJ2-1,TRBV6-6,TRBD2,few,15,TGTGCCAGCAGTTTGTTCGGGGGGGTCCGCGATGAGCAGTTCTTC,CASSLFGGVRDEQFF
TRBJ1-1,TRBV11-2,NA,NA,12,TGTGCCAGCAGAAATTCCGGGACGCAGGCTTTCTTT,CASRNSGTQAFF
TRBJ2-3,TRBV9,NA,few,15,TGTGCCAGCAGCGTGTCCGGGACATTCACAGATACGCAGTATTTT,CASSVSGTFTDTQYF
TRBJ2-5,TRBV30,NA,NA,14,TGTGCCTGGCGCGGGACTTCCTCGTGGGAGACCCAGTACTTC,CAWRGTSSWETQYF
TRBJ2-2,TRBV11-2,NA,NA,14,TGTGCCAGCGGGAGACTAGTCCCAGGGGGGGAGCTGTTTTTT,CASGRLVPGGELFF
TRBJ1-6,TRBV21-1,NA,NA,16,TGTGCCAGCAGCAAAGGGACAGGGGAGGGGAATTCACCCCTCCACTTT,CASSKGTGEGNSPLHF
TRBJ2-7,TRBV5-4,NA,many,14,TGTGCCAGCAGCTTGGGAAGGGCACTGGGCGAGCAGTACTTC,CASSLGRALGEQYF
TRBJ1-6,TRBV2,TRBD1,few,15,TGTGCCAGCAGTGAACAGGGGGATGTGAATTCACCCCTCCACTTT,CASSEQGDVNSPLHF
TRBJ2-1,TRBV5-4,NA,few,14,NA,CASSFGPGNNEQFF
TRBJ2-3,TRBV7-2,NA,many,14,TGTGCCAGCAGCTTACAGGCTAGTGCAGATACGCAGTATTTT,CASSLQASADTQYF
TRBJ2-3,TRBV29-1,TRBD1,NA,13,TGCAGCGTTGATCGGACAGGGACAGATACGCAGTATTTT,CSVDRTGTDTQYF
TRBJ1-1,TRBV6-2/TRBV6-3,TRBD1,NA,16,TGTGCCAGCAGTCCCAAGCAGGGGGGAATTTACCCTGAAGCTTTCTTT,CASSPKQGGIYPEAFF
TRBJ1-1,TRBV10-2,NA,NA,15,TGCGCCAGCAGGGGCCCCAGGACCGAGGACACTGAAGCTTTCTTT,CASRGPRTEDTEAFF
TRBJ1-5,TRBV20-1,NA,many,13,TGCAGTGCTAGAGTGGACAGAGATCAGCCCCAGCATTTT,CSARVDRDQPQHF
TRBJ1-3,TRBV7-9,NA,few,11,TGTGCCAGCAGGTCGCTAAACACCATATATTTT,CASRSLNTIYF
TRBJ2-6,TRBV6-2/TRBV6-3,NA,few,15,TGTGCCAGCTCATCCCCCCCGTATGGGGCCAACGTCCTGACTTTC,CASSSPPYGANVLTF
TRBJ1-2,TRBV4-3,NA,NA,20,TGCGCCAGCAGCCAAGATTTGTCGGGGCGCATGGCCGACCGTGTCGGAGGCAACACCTTC,CASSQDLSGRMADRVGGNTF
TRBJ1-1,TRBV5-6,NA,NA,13,TGTGCCAGCAGCTTTTCTGAAGGCACTGAAGCTTTCTTT,CASSFSEGTEAFF
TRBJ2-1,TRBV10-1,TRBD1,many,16,TGCGCCAGCAGTGAGGGAAGGACAGGGGACTACAATGAGCAGTTCTTC,CASSEGRTGDYNEQFF
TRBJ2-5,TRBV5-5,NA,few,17,TGTGCCAGCAGCAAAGGGGGGCAGGGGGGAAGGCAAGAGACCCAGTACTTC,CASSKGGQGGRQETQYF
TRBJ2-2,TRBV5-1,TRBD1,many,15,TGCGCCAGCAGCCCCGGGACAGCGAACACCGGGGAGCTGTTTTTT,CASSPGTANTGELFF
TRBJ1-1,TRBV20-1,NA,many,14,TGCAGTGCTAGAGACCCGACAAGGAACACTGAAGCTTTCTTT,CSARDPTRNTEAFF
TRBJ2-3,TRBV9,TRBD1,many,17,TGTGCCAGCAGCGCCCGTCCCGGACAGGGGGCAACAGATACGCAGTATTTT,CASSARPGQGATDTQYF
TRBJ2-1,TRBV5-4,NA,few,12,TGTGCCAGCACCCTGGGAGGAGGAGAGCAGTTCTTC,CASTLGGGEQFF